These 4 T cell receptor beta chains came from one sample sequenced in a study of Graves' ophthalmopathy and Graves' hyperthyroidism. Amplification of TCR beta CDR3 regions used RNA transcripts. Following a first-round RT-PCR that used HTBI primers, a second-round multiplex PCR was carried out. TCRdb re-called the multiplex PCR reads through MiXCR, storing one row per CDR3 protein. Of 500,000 to 700,000 distinct CDR3 sequences in the sample, less than 40% were seen once. Specimen: peripheral blood or thyroid tissue (not recorded which). These TCRs come from an adult man with Graves' hyperthyroidism.

This clonotype came up a few times. This may come from a read error, since a much larger clone is one base off. V gene TRBV7-6 combines with J gene TRBJ2-5; 8 bases are shared with TRBD1. Per germline, CDR1 SGHVS and CDR2 FNYEAQ. The CDR3 loop spans 17 amino acids. The CDR3 protein is CACSLALTGEHQETQYF. DNA for the CDR3: TGTGCCTGCAGCTTAGCCCTGACAGGGGAGCACCAAGAGACCCAGTACTTC.

This clonotype was seen repeatedly, ten times or more. The genes are TRBV12-3 or TRBV12-4 and TRBJ1-3; 9 bases line up with TRBD1. V lost 8 bases, J lost 4 bases, and 12 bases stayed unmatched. CDR3 length: 16 residues. CDR3: CASWDREPVAGNTIYF. Here the CDR3 DNA reads TGTGCCAGCTGGGACAGGGAACCTGTCGCAGGAAACACCATATATTTT.

This clonotype was detected a few times. The J gene is TRBJ2-7, the V gene TRBV7-9; D tentatively fits TRBD1 or TRBD2 (5 bases each). The CDR3 consists of 15 residues. Germline-derived CDR1 and CDR2 are SEHNR and FQNEAQ (reference sequence). Trimming cost V 6 bases and J 3 bases, with 18 bases left between them. The CDR3 sequence is CASRDGTYRGYEQYF. The CDR3 DNA reads TGTGCCAGCAGAGATGGGACCTACCGGGGCTACGAGCAGTACTTC.

The chain employs TRBV15 and TRBJ1-5; the D gene is possibly TRBD1 (6 bases). The ends were cut back, 3 bases at V and 5 bases at J, with 11 bases in the middle. This CDR3 spans 14 amino acids. From germline, CDR1 is LNHNV and CDR2 YYDKDF (reference sequence). CDR3 region: CATSRGGGDQPQHF. For the CDR3, the DNA is TGTGCCACCAGCAGGGGAGGGGGGGATCAGCCCCAGCATTTT.